This TCR beta chain derives from a study of OX40 agonist ivuxolimab in advanced cancers. Germline loops: CDR1 MNHEY, CDR2 SMNVEV (reference sequence). CDR3 length equals 15 residues. V lost 6 bases, J lost 0 bases, and 15 bases lay in between. Assay: immunoSEQ multiplex PCR; the TCRdb copy retains only in-frame clones and omits some. Of just over 60,000 clones in the sample, about 85% are singletons; the top ten hold under 20%. This receptor was identified in an adult with an advanced solid tumor such as melanoma, head and neck, liver or kidney cancer. Sequencing was performed on CD4+ or CD8+ T cells sorted from blood, taken in a trial of the OX40 agonist ivuxolimab. V gene TRBV27 combines with J gene TRBJ2-7; D is perhaps TRBD1 or TRBD2 (6 bases each). CDR3 loop: CASRHRGGSSYEQYF. Written as DNA, the CDR3 is TGTGCCAGCAGACACCGAGGGGGGAGCTCCTACGAGCAGTACTTC.